These 9 T cell receptor beta chains originate from one sample sequenced in a study of blood T cell repertoires in COVID-19. Sequencing used immunoSEQ multiplex PCR; TCRdb keeps in-frame clones, though not all of them. The top ten hold 4% to 4.5% of the sample, which has some 260,000 clones, around four fifths seen once. The specimen sequenced was peripheral blood. All receptors derive from a woman between 40 and 50 years old with active or convalescent COVID-19.

J is TRBJ1-2 and V is TRBV18; 10 bases fit TRBD1. V dropped 6 bases and J dropped 3; count of bases not matched to a gene: 10. The germline V gene encodes CDR1 KGHSH and CDR2 LQKENI. There are 16 residues in the CDR3. DNA of the CDR3: TGTGCCAGCTCGGAGGGGACAGGGGTTGTTGACTATGGCTACACCTTC. Its translation is CASSEGTGVVDYGYTF.

This clone was seen just once. CDR3 amino acids: CASSPRGGTEQFF. As DNA, the CDR3 is TGTGCCAGCAGCCCGAGAGGTGGGACAGAGCAGTTCTTC. The genes are TRBV7-8 and TRBJ2-1, with D possibly TRBD1 on 6 matching bases. Germline V gives CDR1 SGHVS, CDR2 FQNEAQ. The CDR3 sequence is 13 residues long. Between the trimmed V and J ends, which lost 5 bases and 10 bases, there was a span of 15 bases.

This clone showed up just a few times. V and J are TRBV5-1 and TRBJ1-1, with 8 bases lining up with TRBD1. CDR1 is SGHRS, CDR2 YFSETQ, per germline. This CDR3 is built from 16 residues. After removal of 3 bases from V and 3 bases from J, the junction contained 10 bases not matched to a gene. This chain's CDR3 is CASSSYRKTGDTEAFF. In DNA form, the CDR3 reads TGCGCCAGCAGCTCTTACAGAAAGACAGGGGACACTGAAGCTTTCTTT.

The chain joins TRBV30 to TRBJ2-3, with D possibly TRBD1 on 5 matching bases. Germline values: CDR1 GTSNPN, CDR2 SVGIG (reference sequence). The CDR3 contains 10 residues. The V end was cut by 5 bases, the J end by 9 bases, with 9 bases between. The DNA of the CDR3 is TGTGCCTGGGCAAGGGGAACGCAGTATTTT. Translation: CAWARGTQYF. The complete variable domain, with remaining parts taken from reference TRBV30 and TRBJ2-3, reads SQTIHQWPATLVQPVGSPLSLECTVEGTSNPNLYWYRQAAGRGLQLLFYSVGIGQISSEVPQNLSASRPQDRQFILSSKKLLLSDSGFYLCAWARGTQYFGPGTRLTVL.

The chain uses TRBV18 and TRBJ1-2, with unresolved D. The V end was cut by 3 bases, the J end by 8 bases, with 16 bases between. Germline values: CDR1 KGHSH, CDR2 LQKENI. This CDR3 comprises 14 residues. CDR3 amino acids: CASSPPVVIKGYTF. The CDR3 coding sequence is TGTGCCAGCTCACCCCCGGTGGTAATAAAGGGCTACACCTTC. The full variable domain, its missing parts supplied by reference TRBV18 and TRBJ1-2, is NAGVMQNPRHLVRRRGQEARLRCSPMKGHSHVYWYRQLPEEGLKFMVYLQKENIIDESGMPKERFSAEFPKEGPSILRIQQVVRGDSAAYFCASSPPVVIKGYTFGSGTRLTVV.

This clone was detected many times. V gene TRBV19 combines with J gene TRBJ2-7; D unclear. The V gene's germline CDR1 is LNHDA and CDR2 SQIVND (reference sequence). The CDR3 length is 12 residues. V lost 6 bases to trimming and J lost 5 bases, with 11 bases between them. The DNA for the CDR3 is TGTGCCAGTAGGAACTTCAGGAACGAGCAGTACTTC. The encoded protein is CASRNFRNEQYF.

The rearrangement links TRBV7-9 to TRBJ1-1, with TRBD1 as a possible D gene (6 bases). Deletions cut 7 bases from V and 9 bases from J, with 15 bases between. The CDR3 runs 12 residues. Germline CDR1 and CDR2: SEHNR and FQNEAQ (reference sequence). The CDR3 DNA follows: TGTGCCAGCATTTCACAGGGTCTCCAAGCTTTCTTT. Protein: CASISQGLQAFF.

The V gene is TRBV29-1, the J gene TRBJ1-5; D gene ambiguous. Deletions cut 4 bases from V and 7 bases from J, with 8 bases between. Per germline, CDR1 SQVTM and CDR2 ANQGSEA. The CDR3 has 11 residues. DNA for the CDR3: TGCAGCGTTGGGGCTGAACAGCCCCAGCATTTT. Protein: CSVGAEQPQHF.

The rearrangement joins TRBV30 to TRBJ1-5; D remains ambiguous. The CDR3 runs to 12 residues. Germline lookup yields CDR1 GTSNPN and CDR2 SVGIG (reference sequence). V was trimmed by 6 bases and J by 2 bases, leaving 8 bases between them. The CDR3 coding sequence is TGTGCCTGCTCAGTGGGCAATCAGCCCCAGCATTTT. Its translation is CACSVGNQPQHF.